A selection of T cell receptor beta chains follows, all from one sample in a study of cytomegalovirus exposure and HLA in healthy donors. Clones were sequenced by immunoSEQ multiplex PCR, and TCRdb holds only the in-frame ones, with some missing. The sample contains under 100,000 clones, under 80% of which appear only once. Sequencing input: PBMCs. These receptors were obtained from a boy aged 10-17 years in good health and CMV-seronegative. Both conserved end residues are part of each CDR3. D genes are given only for firm matches. The size entry is marked missing in some rows and otherwise reads once, few, many or a size class.

.,TRBJ1-1,TRBV30,.,TGTGCCTGGAGAGGAGCTCAAGCTTTCTTT,CAWRGAQAFF
.,TRBJ2-7,TRBV5-4,.,TGTGCCACCCTAGATAGCTCCTACGAGCAGTACTTC,CATLDSSYEQYF
.,TRBJ2-7,TRBV28,.,TGTGCCAGCAGGACGAGGGACATCTACGAGCAGTACTTC,CASRTRDIYEQYF
.,TRBJ1-1,TRBV30,TRBD1,TGTGCCCGTCGGGACAGGCGGAACACTGAAGCTTTCTTT,CARRDRRNTEAFF
.,TRBJ1-3,TRBV7-2,TRBD1,TGTGCCAGCAGCGAAGACAGGGTCTCTGGAAACACCATATATTTT,CASSEDRVSGNTIYF
.,TRBJ1-1,TRBV29-1,.,TGCAGCGTTTTGAGGGTAAACACTGAAGCTTTCTTT,CSVLRVNTEAFF
.,TRBJ1-4,TRBV7-9,.,TGTGCCAGCAGCCCCCTAATGGGCTCTGAAAAACTGTTTTTT,CASSPLMGSEKLFF
.,TRBJ2-7,TRBV14,.,TGTGCCAGCAGCGGGGGGGGCGCTTACGAGCAGTACTTC,CASSGGGAYEQYF
few,TRBJ2-7,TRBV5-1,.,TGCGCCAGCGCCGGGCCGGCGGGGCCATCCTACGAGCAGTACTTC,CASAGPAGPSYEQYF
.,TRBJ2-5,TRBV15,.,TGTGCCACCAGCAGCCCCGGGAACCAAGAGACCCAGTACTTC,CATSSPGNQETQYF
once,TRBJ2-2,TRBV6-6,TRBD1,TGTGCCAGCAGTTACGGGGACAGGGAAGCCGGGGAGCTGTTTTTT,CASSYGDREAGELFF
.,TRBJ2-1,TRBV11-2,.,TGTGCCAGCAGCTTAGTAACAGGATTCTACAATGAGCAGTTCTTC,CASSLVTGFYNEQFF
.,TRBJ1-1,TRBV19,TRBD1,TGTGCCAGTGGCTCCGGGACAGTCAATGAAGCTTTCTTT,CASGSGTVNEAFF
.,TRBJ2-3,TRBV19,.,TGTGCCAGTAGTATCCCGGGACAAGTCACAGATACGCAGTATTTT,CASSIPGQVTDTQYF
.,TRBJ1-1,TRBV29-1,.,TGCAGCGTTCCCTCACCGGGACACGAGACTGAAGCTTTCTTT,CSVPSPGHETEAFF
.,TRBJ2-7,TRBV6-5,.,TGTGCCAGCAGTTACTCGTGGCAGACCTACGAGCAGTACTTC,CASSYSWQTYEQYF
.,TRBJ2-1,TRBV6-1,TRBD1,TGTGCCAGCAACGAAGGGCAGGGGGCCTACAATGAGCAGTTCTTC,CASNEGQGAYNEQFF
.,TRBJ2-1,TRBV13,.,TGTGCCAGCAGCCGGGGGTCCTACAATGAGCAGTTCTTC,CASSRGSYNEQFF
.,TRBJ2-5,TRBV28,TRBD2,TGTGCCAGCAGTGCCCGACTCGGACTAGCGGGCCTGTTTGAGCAAGAGACCCAGTACTTC,CASSARLGLAGLFEQETQYF
.,TRBJ1-1,TRBV6-5,.,TGTGCCAGCAGTTACCAGGGGAACACTGAAGCTTTCTTT,CASSYQGNTEAFF
.,TRBJ2-7,TRBV28,.,TGTGCCAGCAGTTTGATTGACAGGCAAGGGGAGCAGTACTTC,CASSLIDRQGEQYF
few,TRBJ2-2,TRBV28,.,TGTGCCAGCAGTTTCACGGACAGTCTGTTTTTT,CASSFTDSLFF
.,TRBJ1-2,TRBV9,TRBD1,TGTGCCAGCGGAGACAGGGTGTATGGCTACACCTTC,CASGDRVYGYTF
few,TRBJ1-4,TRBV7-2,.,TGTGCCAGCAGCTTAGGATGGAGAGCTAATGAAAAACTGTTTTTT,CASSLGWRANEKLFF
.,TRBJ2-1,TRBV19,.,TGTGCCAGTAGTATTGGTAGAAATGAGCAGTTCTTC,CASSIGRNEQFF
.,TRBJ2-1,TRBV14,TRBD2,TGTGCCAGCAGCCAAGAAAGCGGGAGGGCTTACAATGAGCAGTTCTTC,CASSQESGRAYNEQFF
.,TRBJ2-1,TRBV15,TRBD2,TGTGCCACCAGCCGCCTGAGGGAGGGCCTGAATGAGCAGTTCTTC,CATSRLREGLNEQFF
.,TRBJ1-4,TRBV15,.,TGTGCCACCAGCAGAGGAGACAGTCTGAATGAAAAACTGTTTTTT,CATSRGDSLNEKLFF
.,TRBJ1-4,TRBV30,TRBD1,TGTGCCTGGAGTCGGGAGGGGGCCTGGCTGTTTTTT,CAWSREGAWLFF
.,TRBJ2-7,TRBV4-1,TRBD2,TGCGCCAGCAGCCTAATCCCCGGGACTAGCGGGGGGAAGGTCTACGAGCAGTACTTC,CASSLIPGTSGGKVYEQYF
.,TRBJ1-1,TRBV18,.,TGTGCCAGCTCACCACAGGAGACTAACACTGAAGCTTTCTTT,CASSPQETNTEAFF
.,TRBJ1-1,TRBV27,.,TGTGCCAGCAGTTCCCCGGTAGAGAACACTGAAGCTTTCTTT,CASSSPVENTEAFF
.,TRBJ1-4,TRBV6-5,TRBD1,TGTGCCAGCAGTCAGGACAGGGTCAGTGAAAAACTGTTTTTT,CASSQDRVSEKLFF
.,TRBJ1-1,TRBV6-1,.,TGTGCCAGCAGTGACCGTGGGAGGGAGAACACTGAAGCTTTCTTT,CASSDRGRENTEAFF
.,TRBJ2-3,TRBV29-1,TRBD2,TGCAGCGTTGAAGGACTAGCGAGCACAGATACGCAGTATTTT,CSVEGLASTDTQYF
.,TRBJ2-1,TRBV18,.,TGTGCCAGCTCACCCCTAGACCTCAGCTCCTACAATGAGCAGTTCTTC,CASSPLDLSSYNEQFF
once,TRBJ2-7,TRBV2,.,TGTGCCAGCAGTGAAGCCGTTCCTACCGAGCAGTACTTC,CASSEAVPTEQYF